This T cell receptor (beta chain) is drawn from a study of T cells expressing NK-cell markers. TCRdb reworked the 5' RACE reads into one entry per CDR3 protein, no DNA. Its clone listing holds roughly 390,000 distinct CDR3 sequences. CDR1 and CDR2 from the germline V gene are SGHAT and FQDESV (reference sequence). The CDR3 sequence is 16 residues long. Sequencing was performed on blood T cells: a sorted CD56 or NKG2C T cell subset, CD4+ or CD8+ T cells, or bulk PBMC T cells (not recorded which). The chain carries TRBV11-1 and TRBJ2-1. This TCR was sampled from a woman aged 45 to 65 in good health. CDR3: CASSLQESRVLNEQFF.